These 14 T cell receptor beta chains came from one sample sequenced in a study of Graves' ophthalmopathy and Graves' hyperthyroidism (dated by TCRdb to about 2018). The run used an Illumina HiSeq 2000. TCR beta CDR3 regions were amplified from RNA transcripts for repertoire sequencing. The first round was an RT-PCR using HTBI primers with the Qiagen OneStep RT-PCR kit, and this first round was followed by a second-round multiplex PCR, then size selection and purification. TCRdb trimmed public reads at Q25 via fastp, called clones via MiXCR and kept in-frame beta chains. Records with the same CDR3 protein are collapsed into one entry carrying the most frequent genes and DNA. The sample table contains about 550,000 distinct CDR3 sequences; only one count was recorded for just under 40% of them. The ten largest clones capture about 4% of the sample. The sequencing sample was made of peripheral blood or thyroid tissue (not recorded which). The receptors come from an adult man with Graves' hyperthyroidism.

Here the CDR3 DNA reads TGCAGCGTTGAGGGGGCGCGTAATCAGCCCCAGCATTTT. This encodes CSVEGARNQPQHF. The rearrangement uses TRBV29-1 and TRBJ1-5, with D possibly matching TRBD1 (6 bases). This CDR3 has 13 residues. Germline V lookup: CDR1 SQVTM, CDR2 ANQGSEA. Deletions cut 3 bases from V and 4 bases from J, with 10 bases between.

The chain has TRBV30 and TRBJ1-1; a possible D gene is TRBD1 (5 bases). Germline lookup yields CDR1 GTSNPN and CDR2 SVGIG (reference sequence). Trimming stripped 3 bases from V and 4 bases from J, with 18 bases between. The CDR3 is 15 amino acids. The CDR3 loop reads CAWRLRGMWVTEAFF. The CDR3 DNA is TGTGCCTGGAGGTTGCGGGGGATGTGGGTCACTGAAGCTTTCTTT. The full variable domain, completed using reference TRBV30 and TRBJ1-1, is SQTIHQWPATLVQPVGSPLSLECTVEGTSNPNLYWYRQAAGRGLQLLFYSVGIGQISSEVPQNLSASRPQDRQFILSSKKLLLSDSGFYLCAWRLRGMWVTEAFFGQGTRLTVV.

The V and J genes are TRBV18 and TRBJ2-6; 7 nucleotides align to TRBD1. The V gene end was trimmed by 3 bases and the J gene end by 0 bases; junction bases not matched to a gene: 5. CDR3 size: 17 residues. CDR1 is KGHSH, CDR2 LQKENI, per germline. The CDR3 region has the DNA TGTGCCAGCTCACCGATGACAGGGCCCTCTGGGGCCAACGTCCTGACTTTC. Protein: CASSPMTGPSGANVLTF.

This clonotype appeared a few times. The chain uses TRBV5-1 and TRBJ2-7; TRBD2 is a possible D gene (6 bases). CDR1 and CDR2 (germline): SGHRS, YFSETQ. V was trimmed by 4 bases and J by 2 bases, leaving 13 bases between them. The length of the CDR3 is 14 residues. CDR3 bases: TGCGCCAGCAGCCGGGACTTCCCCACCTACGAGCAGTACTTC. This sequence encodes CASSRDFPTYEQYF.

A word on this clonotype: One junction end disagrees with the germline gene, perhaps due to a read error. The V call is TRBV7-8, the J call TRBJ1-1; 11 bases align to TRBD1. The CDR3 is 11 amino acids. Germline CDR1 reads SGHVS; CDR2 reads FQNEAQ. DNA of the CDR3: TGTGCCAGCAGCCCAGGGACAGGGGGAATCTTT. Protein product: CASSPGTGGIF.

The chain carries TRBV29-1 and TRBJ2-7; 7 positions match TRBD2. CDR1 and CDR2 from the germline V gene are SQVTM and ANQGSEA. The CDR3 is 10 residues long. V trimming: 4 bases; J trimming: 7 bases; junction bases outside the gene matches: 1. The CDR3 here is CSVGGGEQYF. CDR3 nucleotides: TGCAGCGTTGGGGGGGGGGAGCAGTACTTC.

Note on this clonotype: One junction end disagrees with the germline gene, perhaps due to a read error. The gene calls are TRBV6-6 and TRBJ2-7, with unresolved D. The CDR3 has 15 residues. The V gene's germline CDR1 is MNHNY and CDR2 SVGAGI (reference sequence). Here the CDR3 DNA reads TGTGCCAGCATCCCAAAACGGGTACCTTCCTACGGGCAGTACTTC. Its translation: CASIPKRVPSYGQYF.

The chain has TRBV4-1 and TRBJ1-6; 7 bases line up with TRBD1. Germline V gene sequence: CDR1 MGHRA, CDR2 YSYEKL. The CDR3 consists of 15 residues. The junction had 3 bases not matched to a gene; V was cut back by 2 bases and J by 5 bases. CDR3 DNA: TGCGCCAGCAGCCAACGACAGGGTGATAATTCACCCCTCCACTTT. This translates into CASSQRQGDNSPLHF.

For this clonotype: This may be a read error: a much more frequent sequence differs by one nucleotide. The gene calls are TRBV4-1 and TRBJ1-2; D is uncertain. The CDR3 covers 17 residues. The V and J ends lost 0 bases and 4 bases respectively, with 18 bases between them. CDR1 is MGHRA and CDR2 is YSYEKL in the germline V gene. The CDR3 DNA reads as TGCGCCAGCAGCCAAGAAAACACTGGATTAGCTAGCTATGGCTACACCTTC. Amino acid sequence: CASSQENTGLASYGYTF.

This rearrangement joins TRBV7-8 to TRBJ2-5; unclear D gene. CDR1 and CDR2 from the germline V gene are SGHVS and FQNEAQ. Trimming shortened V by 2 bases and J by 5 bases, and 12 bases separated the two germline ends. This CDR3 has 14 residues. The CDR3 loop reads CASSLTSFSETQYF. DNA of the CDR3: TGTGCCAGCAGCTTAACGTCGTTTAGCGAGACCCAGTACTTC.

The CDR3 DNA reads TGTGCCAGCAGCTCGGGACAGGGGGACCTCTATGGCTACACCTTC. Translated: CASSSGQGDLYGYTF. V usage is TRBV11-1 and J usage is TRBJ1-2; 11 nucleotides line up with TRBD1. V was pared by 4 bases and J by 4 bases, with 5 bases of the junction left unmatched. CDR1 is SGHAT, CDR2 FQDESV, per germline (reference sequence). The CDR3 sequence is 15 residues long.

J is TRBJ2-7 and V is TRBV25-1; D gene uncertain. Germline V gene lookup returns CDR1 MGHDK and CDR2 SYGVNS. V was pared by 2 bases and J by 5 bases, with 7 bases between. The CDR3 has 12 amino acids. CDR3 DNA sequence: TGTGCCAGCAGTGAAGGGTTTAACGAGCAGTACTTC. Its protein is CASSEGFNEQYF.

The chain employs TRBV7-8 and TRBJ2-1, with D unresolved. CDR1 and CDR2 (germline): SGHVS, FQNEAQ. The CDR3 has 15 residues. The V end was cut by 8 bases, the J end by 6 bases, with 20 bases between. The CDR3 loop is CASVPRRVKGNEQFF. In nucleotides, the CDR3 is TGTGCCAGCGTACCCCGAAGGGTGAAGGGCAATGAGCAGTTCTTC.

This rearrangement joins TRBV10-3 to TRBJ1-3; no firm D call. Germline V gene data show CDR1 as ENHRY and CDR2 as SYGVKD. The CDR3 spans 15 residues. Trimming left V 10 bases short and J 7 bases short, with 23 bases between. For the CDR3, the DNA is TGTGCCACCGCACAAGGTGCCAGCCCCATGAACACCATATATTTT. It is translated as CATAQGASPMNTIYF.